The clone carrying this TCR beta chain was detected a few times. Its specificity is unknown. These data are taken from a study of CD8 T cells in ankylosing spondylitis. Trimming removed 9 bases at V and 0 bases at J, with 9 bases between. The CDR3 extends over 12 amino acids. Study findings and constraints: Earlier work had already found some motif variants in reactive arthritis synovial fluid and blood. CD8+ by phenotype, disease-linked clones were relatively rare in peripheral blood. Made up of about eight highly homologous variants, a TCR beta motif appeared characteristic of ankylosing spondylitis blood.

Researchers built TCR beta libraries using quantitative 5'-RACE with molecular barcodes. TCRdb ran MiXCR on the 5' RACE reads and lists one entry per CDR3 protein. The sample records 200,000 to 250,000 distinct CDR3 sequences, 20% to 30% being singletons. The source material was blood, either unsorted or a sorted T cell fraction (not recorded which). The chain links TRBV12-3 or TRBV12-4 to TRBJ2-7; either TRBD1 or TRBD2 may supply D (5 bases each). The clonotype originates from a male donor with ankylosing spondylitis or in good health (not recorded which). CDR3 nucleotide sequence: TGTGCCAGTGGGACGGACTCCTACGAGCAGTACTTC. It is translated as CASGTDSYEQYF.